This TCR beta chain is drawn from a study of T cells in Graves' hyperthyroidism and ophthalmopathy (dated by TCRdb to the late 2010s). For context, the study as a whole: Peripheral blood samples were taken at initial diagnosis, before any treatment was given. After sampling, hyperthyroidism patients received methimazole starting at 30 mg daily, and ophthalmopathy patients received high-dose intravenous methylprednisolone. In more than 5 Graves' hyperthyroidism patients, the study also compared T-cell repertoires from thyroid tissue with T-cell repertoires from blood. TCR Vbeta CDR3 sequencing of 130 to 150 peripheral blood samples (more than 40 ophthalmopathy, roughly 74 hyperthyroidism and approximately 17 progressor patients) is reported in the paper. Whether ophthalmopathy could be predicted prospectively was tested in an independent validation cohort made up of under 20 hyperthyroidism patients plus 17 patients who later progressed to ophthalmopathy. The roughly 100 discovery patients were randomly split 7:3 into training and test sets. To identify distinguishing TCR V-J signatures, a discovery cohort of 95 to 100 patients was used, comprising 40 to 45 with Graves' ophthalmopathy and 57 with stable Graves' hyperthyroidism. General study outcomes and caveats: In validation, progression to ophthalmopathy was predicted by the model with around 71% sensitivity and around 75% specificity, a median of approximately 7.1 months before onset. No statistical method was used to fix the sample size in advance, and group allocation was not hidden from the investigators. Blood samples also contained most of the expanded thyroid clonotypes (frequency above 0.001), which suggests that blood repertoires may reflect thyroid immune responses. Ophthalmopathy was separated from stable hyperthyroidism by a 13 V-J signature model, with approximately 85% sensitivity and about 81% specificity obtained in cross-validation and 80%/75% obtained in testing.

Amplification of TCR beta CDR3 regions was carried out from RNA transcripts. The first round of RT-PCR for the TCR CDR3 was performed with the HTBI primer set and the Qiagen OneStep RT-PCR kit. A second multiplex PCR round built the libraries, followed by size selection and purification. Sequencing of the libraries was done on an Illumina HiSeq2000 using paired-end 100 bp reads. The authors processed their data as follows. SOAPnuke was used to process the raw data, with reads discarded if the reads contained adapters or uncalled bases, had a mean Phred below 15, or lacked an exact constant-primer or identifier match. COPE v1.2.5 was used to merge high-quality paired reads, and clonotypes were defined as unique nucleotide sequences. MiTCR v1.1 was used to align clonotypes to the IMGT TRBV, TRBD and TRBJ reference segments. The analysis was restricted to V-J combinations with a frequency above 0.0001, which together covered just over 99% of the repertoires. A TCS score was defined as the ratio between F50 (clonal expansion) and ExV (chaos), using BLOSUM62-based TCRdist between CDR3 peptides within each V-J. Welch's t-statistics and random forest reduced roughly 540 V-J features to some 14, which were used in a naive Bayes classifier (R e1071). TCRdb reran the public reads through fastp at Q25 and MiXCR, keeping productive beta chains. Here each entry gathers all rows of one CDR3 protein and keeps the most common genes and DNA. Clone size and V and J calls follow TCRdb, not the original study. The sample table shows roughly 580,000 distinct CDR3 sequences, and roughly 13% are seen once. Of the sample, about 5.8% is held by the ten largest clones.

The hyperthyroidism patients were between 18 and 65 years old and newly diagnosed, with a disease duration of less than 2 months. The study excluded patients with uncontrolled infections, other autoimmune diseases, pregnancy or lactation. Diagnoses relied on clinical symptoms, serum thyroxine and TRAb, thyroid ultrasound and orbital computed tomography. Blood from progressor patients was drawn when they were first diagnosed with hyperthyroidism, before any ophthalmopathy symptoms appeared. Ficoll-Paque density gradient centrifugation was used to isolate PBMCs from around 10 ml of fresh peripheral blood. Patients classed as progressors first received a Graves' hyperthyroidism diagnosis and then went on to develop ophthalmopathy during follow-up. Total RNA was extracted using Trizol reagent, and RNA quality was assessed on an Agilent 2100 Bioanalyzer. This clonotype has a count of ten or more. Its antigen is not yet known. No per-base quality is available; no much larger clone lies one base away.

This clonotype originated in a young woman with Graves' hyperthyroidism that later progressed to Graves' ophthalmopathy. Sequencing used blood.

The DNA sequence reads TGTGCCAGCAGTATAACGACAGGGAGCAACAATGAGCAGTTCTTC. This gives the protein CASSITTGSNNEQFF. This sequence uses TRBV6-1 and TRBJ2-1, with TRBD1 matching 7 junction bases. Inclusive of the bounding cysteine and phenylalanine, the CDR3 is 15 residues long. The sequence is cut down to CDR3 DNA, 45 bases in frame from base 1. Trimming removed 5 bases from V and 5 bases from J; the gene matches leave 9 bases unexplained. CDR1 and CDR2 are read off the germline V gene as MNHNS and SASEGT.